Listed below are T cell receptor beta chains from one sample, sequenced in a study of T cells in Graves' hyperthyroidism and ophthalmopathy. In TCRdb, the multiplex PCR reads were re-called with MiXCR into one record per CDR3 protein. The profile shows around 300,000 distinct CDR3 sequences, roughly 13% of them singletons. What was sequenced was blood. These receptors all come from a woman aged 40 to 50 with Graves' hyperthyroidism. Each CDR3 is given with its conserved first and last residue. A D gene is named only where the DNA matches it firmly. Some rows have no size entry. The others give once, few or many, or a class for an expanded clone.

>TRBD2|-|TRBV9|TRBJ2-1
CASSVQGRTSGSGNEQFF
TGTGCCAGCAGCGTCCAGGGTAGAACGAGCGGGAGTGGGAATGAGCAGTTCTTC
>-|many|TRBV20-1|TRBJ2-5
CSATGYLQGQETQYF
TGCAGTGCTACCGGCTACCTCCAGGGGCAAGAGACCCAGTACTTC
>TRBD2|-|TRBV11-3|TRBJ2-1
CASSLDGSGRRNEQFF
TGTGCCAGCAGCTTAGATGGGAGCGGGAGGAGGAATGAGCAGTTCTTC
>-|many|TRBV6-6|TRBJ1-4
CASSYVGLSEKLFF
TGTGCCAGCAGTTACGTAGGACTTTCTGAAAAACTGTTTTTT
>-|many|TRBV10-2|TRBJ1-6
CAAGQTYNSPLHF
TGCGCCGCAGGACAGACTTATAATTCACCCCTCCACTTT
>TRBD2|many|TRBV29-1|TRBJ2-1
CSVDGLAGDNEQFF
TGCAGCGTTGACGGACTAGCGGGCGACAATGAGCAGTTCTTC
>TRBD2|many|TRBV10-3|TRBJ2-7
CAISLAGEGEQYF
TGTGCCATCAGCTTAGCGGGAGAGGGTGAGCAGTACTTC
>TRBD1|many|TRBV12-3/TRBV12-4|TRBJ2-7
CASSWDRGDEQYF
TGTGCCAGCAGTTGGGACAGGGGCGACGAGCAGTACTTC
>-|many|TRBV13|TRBJ2-7
CASSLDSVPYEQYF
TGTGCCAGCAGCTTAGATAGCGTACCCTACGAGCAGTACTTC
>-|many|TRBV11-3|TRBJ2-1
CASSSPSSYNEQFF
TGTGCCAGCAGCTCCCCTAGCTCCTACAATGAGCAGTTCTTC
>-|few|TRBV7-9|TRBJ2-6
CASRSAGVGANVLTF
TGTGCCAGCAGATCCGCAGGGGTCGGGGCCAACGTCCTGACTTTC
>TRBD2|few|TRBV3-1|TRBJ2-5
CASSQRGLLETQYF
TGTGCCAGCAGCCAAAGGGGACTACTAGAGACCCAGTACTTC
>-|few|TRBV27|TRBJ1-1
CASTPGAPNTEAFF
TGTGCCAGCACCCCGGGGGCACCGAACACTGAAGCTTTCTTT
>-|many|TRBV6-1|TRBJ2-5
CASRGPRTQYF
TGTGCCAGCAGGGGGCCGAGGACCCAGTACTTC
>TRBD2|-|TRBV6-1|TRBJ2-7
CASREGLAGVNEQYF
TGTGCCAGCAGGGAAGGACTAGCGGGAGTTAACGAGCAGTACTTC
>-|many|TRBV10-3|TRBJ2-7
CAISPDPAATYEQYF
TGTGCCATCAGCCCCGATCCAGCGGCTACCTACGAGCAGTACTTC
>-|many|TRBV7-6|TRBJ2-1
CASSLAGRNEQFF
TGTGCCAGCAGCTTAGCTGGGCGCAATGAGCAGTTCTTC
>-|few|TRBV11-2|TRBJ2-5
CASSLWGTPQETQYF
TGTGCCAGCAGCTTATGGGGGACCCCTCAAGAGACCCAGTACTTC
>-|many|TRBV2|TRBJ1-2
CASSERGQTNYGYAF
TGTGCCAGCAGTGAAAGGGGACAAACGAACTATGGCTACGCCTTC
>TRBD2|few|TRBV6-6|TRBJ2-7
CASSYGLAGAGYEQYF
TGTGCCAGCAGTTACGGACTAGCGGGAGCCGGCTACGAGCAGTACTTC
>-|few|TRBV6-2/TRBV6-3|TRBJ2-2
CASSWWGGELFF
TGTGCCAGCAGTTGGTGGGGCGGGGAGCTGTTTTTT
>-|few|TRBV30|TRBJ1-3
CAWERGHGNTIYF
TGTGCCTGGGAACGGGGGCACGGAAACACCATATATTTT
>TRBD1|many|TRBV27|TRBJ1-1
CASSTGQGPSLPAFF
TGTGCCAGCAGCACGGGACAGGGCCCTTCTCTACCGGCTTTCTTT